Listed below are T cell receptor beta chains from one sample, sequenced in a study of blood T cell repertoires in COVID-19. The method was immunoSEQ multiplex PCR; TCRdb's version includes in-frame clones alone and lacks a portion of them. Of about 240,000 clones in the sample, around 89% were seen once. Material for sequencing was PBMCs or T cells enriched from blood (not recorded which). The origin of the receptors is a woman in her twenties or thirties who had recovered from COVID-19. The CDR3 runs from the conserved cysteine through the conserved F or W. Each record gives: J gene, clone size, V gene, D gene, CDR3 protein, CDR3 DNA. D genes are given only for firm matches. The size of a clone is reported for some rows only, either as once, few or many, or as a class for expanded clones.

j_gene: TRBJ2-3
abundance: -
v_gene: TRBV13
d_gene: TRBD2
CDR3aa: CATGLDLTDTQYF
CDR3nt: TGTGCCACCGGACTAGATCTCACAGATACGCAGTATTTT

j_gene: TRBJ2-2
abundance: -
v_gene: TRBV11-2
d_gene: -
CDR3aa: CASLGGSSIGELFF
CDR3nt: TGTGCCAGCCTTGGGGGGAGTAGTATAGGGGAGCTGTTTTTT

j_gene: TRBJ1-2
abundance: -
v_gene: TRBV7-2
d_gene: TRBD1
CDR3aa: CASSLDRGTSGYTF
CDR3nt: TGTGCCAGCAGCTTGGACAGGGGAACTTCTGGCTACACCTTC

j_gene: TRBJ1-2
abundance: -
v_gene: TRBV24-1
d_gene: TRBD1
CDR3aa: CATSPSGQGSYGYTF
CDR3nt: TGTGCCACCAGCCCCTCCGGACAGGGAAGCTATGGCTACACCTTC

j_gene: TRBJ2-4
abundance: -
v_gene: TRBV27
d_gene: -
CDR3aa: CASRTGRLAKNIQYF
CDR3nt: TGTGCCAGCAGGACAGGACGATTAGCCAAAAACATTCAGTACTTC

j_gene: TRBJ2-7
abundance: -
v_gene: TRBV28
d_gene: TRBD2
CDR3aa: CASSKSWGGDQSSYEQYF
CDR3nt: TGTGCCAGCAGTAAATCGTGGGGGGGGGACCAGAGCTCCTACGAGCAGTACTTC

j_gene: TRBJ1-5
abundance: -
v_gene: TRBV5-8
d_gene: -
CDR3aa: CASSFMGAHQPQHF
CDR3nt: TGTGCCAGCAGCTTCATGGGGGCACATCAGCCCCAGCATTTT

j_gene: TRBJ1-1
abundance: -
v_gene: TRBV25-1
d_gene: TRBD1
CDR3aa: CATGTGAGGAFF
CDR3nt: TGTGCCACTGGGACAGGGGCGGGTGGAGCTTTCTTT

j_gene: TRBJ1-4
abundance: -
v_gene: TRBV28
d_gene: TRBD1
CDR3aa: CASSLPRQGWEKLFF
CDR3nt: TGTGCCAGCAGCTTACCTCGACAGGGGTGGGAAAAACTGTTTTTT

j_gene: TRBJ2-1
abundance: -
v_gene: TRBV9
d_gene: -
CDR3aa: CASSVGNRGSSYNEQFF
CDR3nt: TGTGCCAGCAGCGTAGGAAACCGGGGGAGCTCCTACAATGAGCAGTTCTTC

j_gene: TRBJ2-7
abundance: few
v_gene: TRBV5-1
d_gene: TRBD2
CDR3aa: CASTLQLAGPSYEQYF
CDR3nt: TGCGCCAGCACCCTTCAACTAGCGGGTCCATCCTACGAGCAGTACTTC

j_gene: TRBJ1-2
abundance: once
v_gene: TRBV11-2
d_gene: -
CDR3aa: CASSSRRGLGYTF
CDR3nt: TGTGCCAGCAGCTCCCGTCGCGGTCTCGGCTACACCTTC

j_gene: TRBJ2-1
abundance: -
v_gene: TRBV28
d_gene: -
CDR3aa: CASRTRQGLYNEQFF
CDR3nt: TGTGCCAGCAGGACCAGACAGGGACTCTACAATGAGCAGTTCTTC

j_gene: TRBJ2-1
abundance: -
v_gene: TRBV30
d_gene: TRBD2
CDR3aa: CAWRSSGRFNEQFF
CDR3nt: TGTGCCTGGAGGTCCAGCGGGAGGTTCAATGAGCAGTTCTTC

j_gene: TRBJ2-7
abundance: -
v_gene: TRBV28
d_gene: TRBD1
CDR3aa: CASSTGGEYEQYF
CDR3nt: TGTGCCAGCAGTACAGGGGGCGAGTACGAGCAGTACTTC

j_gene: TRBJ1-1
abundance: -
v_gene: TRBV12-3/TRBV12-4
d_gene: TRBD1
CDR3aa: CASSLFQGAEAFF
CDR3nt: TGTGCCAGCAGTTTATTTCAGGGGGCGGAAGCTTTCTTT

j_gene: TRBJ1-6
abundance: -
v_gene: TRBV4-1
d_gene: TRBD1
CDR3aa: CASSPRDSPNSPLHF
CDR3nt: TGCGCCAGCAGCCCCCGGGACAGCCCTAATTCACCCCTCCACTTT

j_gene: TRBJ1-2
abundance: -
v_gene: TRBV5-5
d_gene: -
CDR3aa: CASSRDRNYGYTF
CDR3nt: TGTGCCAGCAGCCGCGACAGAAACTATGGCTACACCTTC

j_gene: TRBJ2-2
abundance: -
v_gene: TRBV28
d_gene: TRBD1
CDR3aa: CASNLPGQGNHGELFF
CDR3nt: TGTGCCAGCAACCTACCCGGACAGGGCAATCACGGGGAGCTGTTTTTT

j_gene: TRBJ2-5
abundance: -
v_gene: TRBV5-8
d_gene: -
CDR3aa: CASSPPVSGETQYF
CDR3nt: TGTGCCAGCAGCCCTCCCGTGTCAGGGGAGACCCAGTACTTC

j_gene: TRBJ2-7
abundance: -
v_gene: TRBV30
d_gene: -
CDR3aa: CAWRRQIYEQYF
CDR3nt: TGTGCCTGGAGACGACAGATCTACGAGCAGTACTTC

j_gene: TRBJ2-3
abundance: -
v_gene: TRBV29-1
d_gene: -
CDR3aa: CSVEDTGTSTDTQYF
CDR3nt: TGCAGCGTTGAAGATACCGGTACTAGCACAGATACGCAGTATTTT

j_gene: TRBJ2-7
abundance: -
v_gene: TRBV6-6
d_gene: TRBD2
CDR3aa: CASIGGEGYEQYF
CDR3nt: TGTGCCAGCATTGGGGGGGAGGGCTACGAGCAGTACTTC

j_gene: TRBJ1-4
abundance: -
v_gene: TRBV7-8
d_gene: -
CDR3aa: CASSMGGSNEKLFF
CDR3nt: TGTGCCAGCTCCATGGGGGGTTCTAATGAAAAACTGTTTTTT

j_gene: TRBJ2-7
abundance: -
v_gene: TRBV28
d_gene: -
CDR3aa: CASSQGYGYEQYF
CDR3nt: TGTGCCAGCAGTCAGGGATACGGATACGAGCAGTACTTC

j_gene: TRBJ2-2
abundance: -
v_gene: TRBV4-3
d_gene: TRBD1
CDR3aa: CASSQTGSPGELFF
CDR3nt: TGCGCCAGCAGCCAGACAGGGAGCCCCGGGGAGCTGTTTTTT

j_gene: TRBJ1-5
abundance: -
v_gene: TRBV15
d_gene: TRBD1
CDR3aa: CATSRDPQGGQPQHF
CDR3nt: TGTGCCACCAGCAGAGATCCGCAGGGGGGTCAGCCCCAGCATTTT

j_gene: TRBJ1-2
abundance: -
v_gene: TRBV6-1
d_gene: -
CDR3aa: CASSEASGGYTF
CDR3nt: TGTGCCAGCAGTGAGGCCTCAGGGGGCTACACCTTC

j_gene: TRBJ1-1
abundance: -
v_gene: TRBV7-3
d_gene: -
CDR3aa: CASSLSRSTEAFF
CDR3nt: TGTGCCAGCAGCTTAAGCCGGAGCACTGAAGCTTTCTTT

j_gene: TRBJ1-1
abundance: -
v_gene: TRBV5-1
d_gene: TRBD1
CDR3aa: CASSQQGRTEAFF
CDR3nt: TGCGCCAGCAGCCAACAGGGGCGGACTGAAGCTTTCTTT

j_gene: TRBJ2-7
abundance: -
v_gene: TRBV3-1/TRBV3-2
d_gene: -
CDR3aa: CASSQDRSGWAYEQYF
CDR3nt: TGTGCCAGCAGCCAAGATCGGAGCGGATGGGCCTACGAGCAGTACTTC

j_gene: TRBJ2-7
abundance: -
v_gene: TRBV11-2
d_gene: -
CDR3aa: CASSLDTAGPYEQYF
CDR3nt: TGTGCCAGCAGCTTAGATACGGCAGGCCCCTACGAGCAGTACTTC

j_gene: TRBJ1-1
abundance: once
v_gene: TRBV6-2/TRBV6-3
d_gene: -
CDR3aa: CASSYRRGELNTEAFF
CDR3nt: TGTGCCAGCAGTTACCGGCGGGGTGAGTTGAACACTGAAGCTTTCTTT

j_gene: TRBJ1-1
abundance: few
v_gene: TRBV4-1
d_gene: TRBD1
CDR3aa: CASSQGDRRGAEAFF
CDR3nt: TGCGCCAGCAGCCAGGGGGACAGGAGGGGCGCTGAAGCTTTCTTT

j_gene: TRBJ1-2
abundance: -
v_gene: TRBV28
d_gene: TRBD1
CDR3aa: CASSPTPGQGAWGYTF
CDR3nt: TGTGCCAGCAGCCCTACCCCGGGACAGGGGGCGTGGGGCTACACCTTC

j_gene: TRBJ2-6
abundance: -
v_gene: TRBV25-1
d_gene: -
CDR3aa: CASSTQGSGANVLTF
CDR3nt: TGTGCCAGCAGTACTCAGGGGTCCGGGGCCAACGTCCTGACTTTC

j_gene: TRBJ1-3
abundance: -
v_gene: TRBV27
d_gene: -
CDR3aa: CAGPAEGLRNTIYF
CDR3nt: TGTGCCGGTCCAGCAGAGGGTTTACGGAACACCATATATTTT

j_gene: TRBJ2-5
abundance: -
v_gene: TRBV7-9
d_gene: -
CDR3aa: CASSRSSGERETQYF
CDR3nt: TGTGCCAGCAGCCGATCCTCAGGGGAGCGAGAGACCCAGTACTTC

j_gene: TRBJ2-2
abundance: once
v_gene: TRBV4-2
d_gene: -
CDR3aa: CASSQVLLAPNTGELFF
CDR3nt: TGTGCCAGCAGCCAAGTTCTCTTGGCACCGAACACCGGGGAGCTGTTTTTT

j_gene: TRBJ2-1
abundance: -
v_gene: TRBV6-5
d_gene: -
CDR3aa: CASSYPTANNEQFF
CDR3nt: TGTGCCAGCAGTTACCCGACAGCCAACAATGAGCAGTTCTTC

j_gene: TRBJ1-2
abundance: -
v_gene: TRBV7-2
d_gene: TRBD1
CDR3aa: CASSPRGQGNYGYTF
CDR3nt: TGTGCCAGCAGCCCCAGGGGACAGGGGAACTATGGCTACACCTTC

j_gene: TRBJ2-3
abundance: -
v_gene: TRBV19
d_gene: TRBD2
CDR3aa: CASSRLAGESDTQYF
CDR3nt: TGTGCCAGTAGCCGACTAGCGGGAGAATCAGATACGCAGTATTTT

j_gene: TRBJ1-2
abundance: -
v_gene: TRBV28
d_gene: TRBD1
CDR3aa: CASSDTGAYGYTF
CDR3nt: TGTGCCAGCAGTGACACAGGGGCCTATGGCTACACCTTC

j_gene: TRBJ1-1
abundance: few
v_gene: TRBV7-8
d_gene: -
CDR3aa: CASSLDRRAEAFF
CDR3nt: TGTGCCAGCAGTCTAGACCGGAGGGCTGAAGCTTTCTTT

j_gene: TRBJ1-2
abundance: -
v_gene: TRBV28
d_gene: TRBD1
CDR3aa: CASSEGQDYGYTF
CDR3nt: TGTGCCAGCAGCGAGGGACAGGACTATGGCTACACCTTC

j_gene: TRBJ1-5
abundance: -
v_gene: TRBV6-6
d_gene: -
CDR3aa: CASSPTVNQPQHF
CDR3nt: TGTGCCAGCAGTCCCACTGTTAATCAGCCCCAGCATTTT

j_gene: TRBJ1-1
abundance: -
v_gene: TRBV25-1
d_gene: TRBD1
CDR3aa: CASSAYGQGNTEAFF
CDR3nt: TGTGCCAGCAGTGCCTACGGACAGGGGAACACTGAAGCTTTCTTT

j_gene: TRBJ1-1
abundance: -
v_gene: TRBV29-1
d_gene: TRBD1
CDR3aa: CSESGQAYTEAFF
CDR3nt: TGCAGCGAGAGCGGACAGGCTTACACTGAAGCTTTCTTT

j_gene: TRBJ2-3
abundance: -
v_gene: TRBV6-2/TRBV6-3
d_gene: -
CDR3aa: CASSGTLSTDTQYF
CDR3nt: TGTGCCAGCAGTGGGACACTGAGCACAGATACGCAGTATTTT

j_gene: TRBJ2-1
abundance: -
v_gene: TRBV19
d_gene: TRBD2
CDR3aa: CASSPAGLAGADEQFF
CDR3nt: TGTGCCAGTAGTCCAGCGGGACTAGCGGGAGCTGATGAGCAGTTCTTC

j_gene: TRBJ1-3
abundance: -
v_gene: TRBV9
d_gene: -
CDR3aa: CASSPTPGSGNTIYF
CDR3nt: TGTGCCAGCAGCCCCACTCCCGGGTCTGGAAACACCATATATTTT